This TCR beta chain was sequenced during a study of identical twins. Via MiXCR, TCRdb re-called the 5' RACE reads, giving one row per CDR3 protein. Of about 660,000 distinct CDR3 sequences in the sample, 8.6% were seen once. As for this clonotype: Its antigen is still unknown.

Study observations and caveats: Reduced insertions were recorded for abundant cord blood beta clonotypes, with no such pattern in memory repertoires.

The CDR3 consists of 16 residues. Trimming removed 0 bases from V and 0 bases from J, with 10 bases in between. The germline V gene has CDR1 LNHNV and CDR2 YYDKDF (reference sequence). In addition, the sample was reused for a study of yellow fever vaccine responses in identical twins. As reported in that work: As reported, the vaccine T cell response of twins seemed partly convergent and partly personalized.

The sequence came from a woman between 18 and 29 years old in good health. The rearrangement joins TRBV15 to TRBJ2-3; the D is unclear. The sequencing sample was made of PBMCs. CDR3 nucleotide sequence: TGTGCCACCAGCAGAGATACCGGTTTTAGCACAGATACGCAGTATTTT. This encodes CATSRDTGFSTDTQYF.